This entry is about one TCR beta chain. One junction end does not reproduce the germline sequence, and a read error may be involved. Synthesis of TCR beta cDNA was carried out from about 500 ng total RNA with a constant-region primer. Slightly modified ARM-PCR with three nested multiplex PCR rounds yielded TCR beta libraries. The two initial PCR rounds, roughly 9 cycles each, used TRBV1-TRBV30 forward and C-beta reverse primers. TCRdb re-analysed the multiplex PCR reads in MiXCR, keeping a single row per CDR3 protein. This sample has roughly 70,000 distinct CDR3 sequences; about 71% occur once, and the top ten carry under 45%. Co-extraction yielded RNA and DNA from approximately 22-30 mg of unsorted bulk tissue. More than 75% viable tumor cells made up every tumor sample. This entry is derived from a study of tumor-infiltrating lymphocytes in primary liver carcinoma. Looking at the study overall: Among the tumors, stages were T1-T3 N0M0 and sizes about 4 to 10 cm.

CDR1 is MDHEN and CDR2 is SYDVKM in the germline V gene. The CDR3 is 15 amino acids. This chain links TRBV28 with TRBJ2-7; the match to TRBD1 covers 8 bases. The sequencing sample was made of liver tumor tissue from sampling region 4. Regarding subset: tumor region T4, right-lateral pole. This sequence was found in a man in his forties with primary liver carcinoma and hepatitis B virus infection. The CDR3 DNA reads TGTGCCAGAAGTTTCGGACAGGGACCGGCCCACGAGCAGTACTTC. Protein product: CARSFGQGPAHEQYF.